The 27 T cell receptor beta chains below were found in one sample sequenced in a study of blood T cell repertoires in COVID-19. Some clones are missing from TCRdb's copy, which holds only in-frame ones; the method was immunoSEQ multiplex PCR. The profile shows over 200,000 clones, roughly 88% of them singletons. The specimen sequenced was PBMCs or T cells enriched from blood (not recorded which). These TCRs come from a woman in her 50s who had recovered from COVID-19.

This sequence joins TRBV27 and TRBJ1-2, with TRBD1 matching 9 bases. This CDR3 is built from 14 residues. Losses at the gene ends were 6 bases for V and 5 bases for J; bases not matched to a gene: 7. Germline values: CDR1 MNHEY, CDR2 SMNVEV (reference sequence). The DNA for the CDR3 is TGTGCCAGCAGGGCGGGACAGGGAGGATATGGCTACACCTTC. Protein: CASRAGQGGYGYTF.

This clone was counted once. The CDR3 nucleotides read TGTGCCAGCAGTTTATGGGGGACAGTGGAAATCCACTCTGGAAACACCATATATTTT. Translating gives CASSLWGTVEIHSGNTIYF. The chain employs TRBV28 and TRBJ1-3, with 7 bases fitting TRBD1. The CDR3 totals 19 residues. Germline CDR1 reads MDHEN; CDR2 reads SYDVKM. The V gene end was trimmed by 0 bases and the J gene end by 0 bases; junction bases not matched to a gene: 11.

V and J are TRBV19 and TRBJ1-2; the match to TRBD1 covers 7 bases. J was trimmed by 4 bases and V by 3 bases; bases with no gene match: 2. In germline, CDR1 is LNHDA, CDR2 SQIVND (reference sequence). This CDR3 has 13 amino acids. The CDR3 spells CASSMTGPYGYTF. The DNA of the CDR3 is TGTGCCAGTAGTATGACAGGGCCCTATGGCTACACCTTC.

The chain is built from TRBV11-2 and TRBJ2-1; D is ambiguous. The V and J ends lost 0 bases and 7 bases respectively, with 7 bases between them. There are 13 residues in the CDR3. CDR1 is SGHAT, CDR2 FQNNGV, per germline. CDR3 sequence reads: CASSLESLNEQFF. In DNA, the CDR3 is TGTGCCAGCAGCTTAGAGTCTTTGAATGAGCAGTTCTTC.

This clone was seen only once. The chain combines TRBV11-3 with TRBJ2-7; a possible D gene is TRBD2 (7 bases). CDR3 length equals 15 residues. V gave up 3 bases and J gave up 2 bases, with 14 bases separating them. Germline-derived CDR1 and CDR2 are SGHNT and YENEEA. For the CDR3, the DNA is TGTGCCAGCAGCTTGTCGGCGGGGGCGACCTACGAGCAGTACTTC. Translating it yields CASSLSAGATYEQYF.

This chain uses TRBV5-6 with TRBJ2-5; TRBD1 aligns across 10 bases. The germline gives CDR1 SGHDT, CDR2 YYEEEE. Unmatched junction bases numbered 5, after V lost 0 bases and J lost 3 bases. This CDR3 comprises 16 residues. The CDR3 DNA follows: TGTGCCAGCAGCTTGGGCCCCGGGACAGGGGAAGAGACCCAGTACTTC. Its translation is CASSLGPGTGEETQYF.

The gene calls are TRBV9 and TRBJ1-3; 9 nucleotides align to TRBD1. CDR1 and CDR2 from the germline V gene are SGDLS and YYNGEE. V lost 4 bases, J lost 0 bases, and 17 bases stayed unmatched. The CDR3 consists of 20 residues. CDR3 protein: CASSTRDRAYPTSSGNTIYF. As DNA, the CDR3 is TGTGCCAGCAGCACCCGGGACAGGGCCTACCCGACAAGCTCTGGAAACACCATATATTTT.

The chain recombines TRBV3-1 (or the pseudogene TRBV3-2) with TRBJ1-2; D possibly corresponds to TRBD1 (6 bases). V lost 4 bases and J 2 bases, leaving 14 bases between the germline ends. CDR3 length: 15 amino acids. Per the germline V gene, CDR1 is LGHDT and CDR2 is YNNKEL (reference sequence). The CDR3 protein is CASSPRGQRNYGYTF. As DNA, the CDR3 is TGTGCCAGCAGCCCCAGAGGACAGAGAAACTATGGCTACACCTTC.

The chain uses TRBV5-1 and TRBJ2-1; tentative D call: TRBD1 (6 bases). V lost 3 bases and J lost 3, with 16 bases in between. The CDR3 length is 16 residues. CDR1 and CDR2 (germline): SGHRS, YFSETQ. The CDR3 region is CASSSQSGTLYNEQFF. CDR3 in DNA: TGCGCCAGCAGCTCGCAATCCGGGACACTCTACAATGAGCAGTTCTTC. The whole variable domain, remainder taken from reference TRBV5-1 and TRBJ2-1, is KAGVTQTPRYLIKTRGQQVTLSCSPISGHRSVSWYQQTPGQGLQFLFEYFSETQRNKGNFPGRFSGRQFSNSRSEMNVSTLELGDSALYLCASSSQSGTLYNEQFFGPGTRLTVL.

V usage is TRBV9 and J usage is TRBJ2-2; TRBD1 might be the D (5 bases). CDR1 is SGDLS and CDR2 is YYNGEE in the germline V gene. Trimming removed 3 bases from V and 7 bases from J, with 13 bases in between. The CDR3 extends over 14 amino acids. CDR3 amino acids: CASSGAHQGGELFF. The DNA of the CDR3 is TGTGCCAGCAGCGGGGCCCATCAGGGCGGGGAGCTGTTTTTT.

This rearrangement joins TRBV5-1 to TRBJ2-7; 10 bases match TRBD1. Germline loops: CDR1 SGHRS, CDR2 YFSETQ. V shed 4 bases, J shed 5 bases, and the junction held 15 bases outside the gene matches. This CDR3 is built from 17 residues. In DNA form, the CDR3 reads TGCGCCAGCAGCCGAATCGCCTCGGGACAGGGGAGGGACGAGCAGTACTTC. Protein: CASSRIASGQGRDEQYF.

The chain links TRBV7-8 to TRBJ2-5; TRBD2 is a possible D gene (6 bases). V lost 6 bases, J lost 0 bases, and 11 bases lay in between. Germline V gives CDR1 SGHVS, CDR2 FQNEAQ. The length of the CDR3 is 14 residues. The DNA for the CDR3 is TGTGCCAGCAGACTCAGGGACTACCAAGAGACCCAGTACTTC. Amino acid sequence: CASRLRDYQETQYF.

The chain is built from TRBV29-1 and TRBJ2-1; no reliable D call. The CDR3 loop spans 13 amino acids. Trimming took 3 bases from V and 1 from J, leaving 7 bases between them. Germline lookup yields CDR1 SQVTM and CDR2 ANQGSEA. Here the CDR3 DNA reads TGCAGCGTTGATCGGGTTTCCTACAATGAGCAGTTCTTC. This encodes CSVDRVSYNEQFF.

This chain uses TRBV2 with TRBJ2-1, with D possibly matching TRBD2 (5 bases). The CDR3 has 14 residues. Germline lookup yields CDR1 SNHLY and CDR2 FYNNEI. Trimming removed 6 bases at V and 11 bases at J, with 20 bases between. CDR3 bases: TGTGCCAGCAGAGTTGGGGAAGCGGTCTTGAAGCAGTTCTTC. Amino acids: CASRVGEAVLKQFF.

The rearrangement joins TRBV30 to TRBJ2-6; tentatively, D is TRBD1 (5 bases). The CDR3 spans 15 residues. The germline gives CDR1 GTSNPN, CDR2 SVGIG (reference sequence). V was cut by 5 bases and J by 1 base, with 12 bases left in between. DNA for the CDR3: TGTGCCTGGCGGAACCAGGGTTCTGGGGCCAACGTCCTGACTTTC. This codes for CAWRNQGSGANVLTF. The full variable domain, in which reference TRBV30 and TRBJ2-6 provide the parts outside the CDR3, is SQTIHQWPATLVQPVGSPLSLECTVEGTSNPNLYWYRQAAGRGLQLLFYSVGIGQISSEVPQNLSASRPQDRQFILSSKKLLLSDSGFYLCAWRNQGSGANVLTFGAGSRLTVL.

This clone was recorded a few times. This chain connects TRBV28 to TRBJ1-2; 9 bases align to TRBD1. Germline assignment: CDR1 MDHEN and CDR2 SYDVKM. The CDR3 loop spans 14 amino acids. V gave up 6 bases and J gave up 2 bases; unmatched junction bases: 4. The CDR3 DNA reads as TGTGCCAGCAGCAGGGACAGGGCGAACTATGGCTACACCTTC. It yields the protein CASSRDRANYGYTF.

The CDR3 DNA is TGTGCCTGGAGTACAGGGCGAAGTCAGCCCCAGCATTTT. Residues: CAWSTGRSQPQHF. The chain recombines TRBV30 with TRBJ1-5, with D possibly being TRBD1 (6 bases). V shed 2 bases and J shed 6 bases, with 11 bases lying between them. Germline V CDR1 and CDR2: GTSNPN, SVGIG (reference sequence). This CDR3 is built from 13 residues.

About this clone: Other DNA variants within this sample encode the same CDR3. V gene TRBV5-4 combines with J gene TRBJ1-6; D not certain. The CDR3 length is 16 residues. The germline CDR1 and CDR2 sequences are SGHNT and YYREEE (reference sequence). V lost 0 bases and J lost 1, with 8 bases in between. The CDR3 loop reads CASSLGGGSYNSPLHF. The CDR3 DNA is TGTGCCAGCAGCTTGGGCGGCGGATCCTATAATTCACCCCTCCACTTT.

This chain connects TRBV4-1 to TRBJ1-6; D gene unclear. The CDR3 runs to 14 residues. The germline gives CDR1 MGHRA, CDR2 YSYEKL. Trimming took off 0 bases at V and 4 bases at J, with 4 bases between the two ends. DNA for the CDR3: TGCGCCAGCAGCCAAGACAGTTATAATTCACCCCTCCACTTT. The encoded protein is CASSQDSYNSPLHF.

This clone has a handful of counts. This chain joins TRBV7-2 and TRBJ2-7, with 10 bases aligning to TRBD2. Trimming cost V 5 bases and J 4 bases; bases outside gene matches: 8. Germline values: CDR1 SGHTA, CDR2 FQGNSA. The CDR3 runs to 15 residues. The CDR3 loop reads CASSLRLAGRYEQYF. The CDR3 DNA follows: TGTGCCAGCAGCCTGAGACTAGCGGGCCGTTACGAGCAGTACTTC.

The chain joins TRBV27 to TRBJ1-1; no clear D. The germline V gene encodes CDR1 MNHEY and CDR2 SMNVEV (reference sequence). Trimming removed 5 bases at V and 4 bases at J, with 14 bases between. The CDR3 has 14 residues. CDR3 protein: CASSPFRSSTEAFF. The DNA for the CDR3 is TGTGCCAGCAGTCCGTTCCGGAGTAGCACTGAAGCTTTCTTT.

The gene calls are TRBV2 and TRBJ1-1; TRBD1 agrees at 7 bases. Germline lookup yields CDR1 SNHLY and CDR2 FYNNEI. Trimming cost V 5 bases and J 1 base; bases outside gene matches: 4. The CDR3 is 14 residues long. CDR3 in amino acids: CASSPRTGNTEAFF. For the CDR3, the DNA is TGTGCCAGCAGTCCTCGGACAGGGAACACTGAAGCTTTCTTT. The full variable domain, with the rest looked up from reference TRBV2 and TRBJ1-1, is EPEVTQTPSHQVTQMGQEVILRCVPISNHLYFYWYRQILGQKVEFLVSFYNNEISEKSEIFDDQFSVERPDGSNFTLKIRSTKLEDSAMYFCASSPRTGNTEAFFGQGTRLTVV.

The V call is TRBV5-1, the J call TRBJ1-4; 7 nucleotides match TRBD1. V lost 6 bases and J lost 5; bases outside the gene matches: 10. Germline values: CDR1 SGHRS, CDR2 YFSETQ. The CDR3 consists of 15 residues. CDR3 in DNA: TGCGCCAGCAAGACAGGGCGGCAGGGAAATGAAAAACTGTTTTTT. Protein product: CASKTGRQGNEKLFF. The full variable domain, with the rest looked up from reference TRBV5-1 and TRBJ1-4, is KAGVTQTPRYLIKTRGQQVTLSCSPISGHRSVSWYQQTPGQGLQFLFEYFSETQRNKGNFPGRFSGRQFSNSRSEMNVSTLELGDSALYLCASKTGRQGNEKLFFGSGTQLSVL.

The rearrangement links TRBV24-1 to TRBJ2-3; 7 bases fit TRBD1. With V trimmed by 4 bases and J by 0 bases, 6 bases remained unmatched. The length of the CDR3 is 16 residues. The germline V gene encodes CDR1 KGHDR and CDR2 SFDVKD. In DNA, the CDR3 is TGTGCCACCAGTGACCCCGGGACAGCTAGCACAGATACGCAGTATTTT. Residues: CATSDPGTASTDTQYF.

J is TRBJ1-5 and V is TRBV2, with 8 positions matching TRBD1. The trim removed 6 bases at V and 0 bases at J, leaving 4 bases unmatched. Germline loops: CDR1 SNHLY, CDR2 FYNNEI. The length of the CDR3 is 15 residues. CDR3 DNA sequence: TGTGCCAGCAGATCGGACAGGGTTAGCAATCAGCCCCAGCATTTT. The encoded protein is CASRSDRVSNQPQHF.

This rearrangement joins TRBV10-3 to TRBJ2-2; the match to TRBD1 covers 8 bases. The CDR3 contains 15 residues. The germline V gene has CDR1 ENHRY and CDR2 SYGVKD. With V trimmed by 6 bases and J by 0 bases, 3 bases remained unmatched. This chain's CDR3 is CAIRTGASNTGELFF. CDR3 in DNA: TGTGCCATCAGGACAGGGGCGTCGAACACCGGGGAGCTGTTTTTT.

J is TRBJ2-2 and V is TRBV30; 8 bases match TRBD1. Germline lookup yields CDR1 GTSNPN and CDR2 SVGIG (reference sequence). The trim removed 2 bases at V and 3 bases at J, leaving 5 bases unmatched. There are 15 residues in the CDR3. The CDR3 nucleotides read TGTGCCTGGAGTAGATCAGGGGGCGACACCGGGGAGCTGTTTTTT. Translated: CAWSRSGGDTGELFF.